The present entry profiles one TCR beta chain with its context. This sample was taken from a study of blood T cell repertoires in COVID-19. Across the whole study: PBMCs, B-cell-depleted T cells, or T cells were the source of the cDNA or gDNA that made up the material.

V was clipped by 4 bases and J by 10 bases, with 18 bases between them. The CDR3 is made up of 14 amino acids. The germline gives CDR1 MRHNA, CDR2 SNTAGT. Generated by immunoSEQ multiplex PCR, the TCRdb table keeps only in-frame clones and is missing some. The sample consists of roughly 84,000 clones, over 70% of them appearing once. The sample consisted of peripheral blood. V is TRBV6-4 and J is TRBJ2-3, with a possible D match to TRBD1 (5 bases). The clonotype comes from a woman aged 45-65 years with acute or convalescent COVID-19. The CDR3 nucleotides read TGTGCCAGCAGTGTTGGTGACAGTCGGGCGGCGCAGTATTTT. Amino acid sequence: CASSVGDSRAAQYF.